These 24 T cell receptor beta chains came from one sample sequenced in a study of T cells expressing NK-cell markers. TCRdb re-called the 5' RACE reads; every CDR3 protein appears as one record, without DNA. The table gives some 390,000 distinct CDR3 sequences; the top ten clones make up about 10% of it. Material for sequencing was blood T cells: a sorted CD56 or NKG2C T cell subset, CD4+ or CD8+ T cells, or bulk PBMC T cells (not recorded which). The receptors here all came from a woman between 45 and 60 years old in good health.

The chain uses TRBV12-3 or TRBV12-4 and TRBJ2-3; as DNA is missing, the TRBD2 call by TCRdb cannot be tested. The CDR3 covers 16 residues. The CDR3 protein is CASSYEAGGRTDTQYF.

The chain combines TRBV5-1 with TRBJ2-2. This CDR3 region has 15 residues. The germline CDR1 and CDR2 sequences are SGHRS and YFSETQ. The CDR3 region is CASSREFSNTGELFF. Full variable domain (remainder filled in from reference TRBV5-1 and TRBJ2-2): KAGVTQTPRYLIKTRGQQVTLSCSPISGHRSVSWYQQTPGQGLQFLFEYFSETQRNKGNFPGRFSGRQFSNSRSEMNVSTLELGDSALYLCASSREFSNTGELFFGEGSRLTVL.

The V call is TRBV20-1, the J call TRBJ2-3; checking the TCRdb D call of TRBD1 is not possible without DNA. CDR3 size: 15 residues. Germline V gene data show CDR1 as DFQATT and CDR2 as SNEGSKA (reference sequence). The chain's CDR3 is CSARRDSANTDTQYF.

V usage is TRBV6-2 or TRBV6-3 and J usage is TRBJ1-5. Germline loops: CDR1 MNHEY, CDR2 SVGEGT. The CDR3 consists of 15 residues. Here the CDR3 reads CASSYRSHSNQPQHF.

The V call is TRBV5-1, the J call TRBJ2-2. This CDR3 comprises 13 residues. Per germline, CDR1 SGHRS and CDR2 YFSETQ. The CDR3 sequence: CASSTNLAGELFF.

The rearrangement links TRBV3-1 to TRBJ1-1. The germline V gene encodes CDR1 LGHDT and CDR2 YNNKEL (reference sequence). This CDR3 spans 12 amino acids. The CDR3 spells CASSRGVSEAFF.

The CDR3 region is CASSRGTSGGGEQFF. The chain uses TRBV5-1 and TRBJ2-1; TCRdb picks TRBD2, but there is no DNA to check that call. This CDR3 is built from 15 residues. Germline CDR1 SGHRS, CDR2 YFSETQ.

The CDR3 protein is CASSLGPGTGYTF. The chain combines TRBV19 with TRBJ1-2. CDR1 is LNHDA, CDR2 SQIVND, per germline (reference sequence). This CDR3 is 13 amino acids long.

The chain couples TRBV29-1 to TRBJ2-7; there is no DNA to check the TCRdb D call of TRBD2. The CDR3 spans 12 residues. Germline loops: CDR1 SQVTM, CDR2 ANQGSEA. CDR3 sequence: CSVVAGAYEQYF.

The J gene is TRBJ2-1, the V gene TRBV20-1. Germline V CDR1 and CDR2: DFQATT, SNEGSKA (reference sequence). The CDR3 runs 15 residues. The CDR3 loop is CSARVILSSYNEQFF.

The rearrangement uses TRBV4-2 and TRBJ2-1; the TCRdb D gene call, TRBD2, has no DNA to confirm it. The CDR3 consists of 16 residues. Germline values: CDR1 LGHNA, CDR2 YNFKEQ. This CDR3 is CASSQEAGGDYNEQFF.

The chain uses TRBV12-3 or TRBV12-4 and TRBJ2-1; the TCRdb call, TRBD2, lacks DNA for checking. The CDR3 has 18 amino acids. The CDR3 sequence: CASSLLASGVSSYNEQFF.

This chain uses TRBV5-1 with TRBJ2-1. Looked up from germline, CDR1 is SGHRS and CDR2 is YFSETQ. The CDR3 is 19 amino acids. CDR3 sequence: CASSFPRWRTLSSYNEQFF.

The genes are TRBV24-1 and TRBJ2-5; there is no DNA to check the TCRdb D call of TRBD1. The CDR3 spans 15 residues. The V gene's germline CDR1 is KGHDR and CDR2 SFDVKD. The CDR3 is CATSEGTRSQETQYF.

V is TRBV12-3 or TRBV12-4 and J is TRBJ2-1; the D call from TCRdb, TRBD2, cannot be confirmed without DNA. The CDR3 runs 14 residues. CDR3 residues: CASSPQREYNEQFF.

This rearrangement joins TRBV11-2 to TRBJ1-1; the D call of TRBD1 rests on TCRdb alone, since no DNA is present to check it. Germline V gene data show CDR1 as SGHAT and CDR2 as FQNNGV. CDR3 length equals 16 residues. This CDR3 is CASSFQGGLLNTEAFF.

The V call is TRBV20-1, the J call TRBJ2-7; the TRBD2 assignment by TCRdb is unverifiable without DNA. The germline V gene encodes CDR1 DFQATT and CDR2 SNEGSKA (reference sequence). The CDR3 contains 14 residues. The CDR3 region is CSARTGGLPYEQYF.

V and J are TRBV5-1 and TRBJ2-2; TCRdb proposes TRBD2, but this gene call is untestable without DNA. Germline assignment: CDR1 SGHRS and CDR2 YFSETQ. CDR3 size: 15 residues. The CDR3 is CASSLPSGRIGELFF.

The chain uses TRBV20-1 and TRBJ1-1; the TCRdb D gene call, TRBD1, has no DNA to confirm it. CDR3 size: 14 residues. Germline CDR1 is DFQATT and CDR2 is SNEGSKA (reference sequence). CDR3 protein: CSASPGTGGTEAFF.

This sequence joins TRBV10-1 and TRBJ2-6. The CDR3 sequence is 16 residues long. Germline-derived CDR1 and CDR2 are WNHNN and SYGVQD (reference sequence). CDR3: CASSESVGFGANVLTF.

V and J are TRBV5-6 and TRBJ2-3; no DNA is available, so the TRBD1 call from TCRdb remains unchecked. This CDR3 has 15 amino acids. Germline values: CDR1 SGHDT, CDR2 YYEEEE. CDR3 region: CASSLYPRDTDTQYF.

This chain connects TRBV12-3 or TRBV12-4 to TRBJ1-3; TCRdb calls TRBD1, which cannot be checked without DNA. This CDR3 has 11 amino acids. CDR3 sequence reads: CASSFRGTIYF.

This CDR3 reads CASSPQGLAGIREQFF. This chain connects TRBV6-4 to TRBJ2-1; without DNA, the TCRdb call of TRBD2 cannot be checked. The CDR3 is 16 residues long. Germline V gives CDR1 MRHNA, CDR2 SNTAGT.

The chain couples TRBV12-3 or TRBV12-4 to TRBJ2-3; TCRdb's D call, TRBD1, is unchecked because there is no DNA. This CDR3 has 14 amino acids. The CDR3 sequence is CASRRGQGQDTQYF.